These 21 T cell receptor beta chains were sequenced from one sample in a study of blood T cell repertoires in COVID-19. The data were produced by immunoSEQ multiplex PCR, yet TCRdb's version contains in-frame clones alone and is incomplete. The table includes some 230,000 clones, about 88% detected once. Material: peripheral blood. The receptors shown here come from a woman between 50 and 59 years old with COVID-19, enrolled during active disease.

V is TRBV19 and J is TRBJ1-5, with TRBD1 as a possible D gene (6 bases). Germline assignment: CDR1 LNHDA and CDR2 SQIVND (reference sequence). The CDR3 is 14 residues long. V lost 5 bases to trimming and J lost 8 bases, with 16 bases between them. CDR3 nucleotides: TGTGCCAGTAGTTGGGGCCGAGGGGGTGAGCCCCAGCATTTT. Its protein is CASSWGRGGEPQHF.

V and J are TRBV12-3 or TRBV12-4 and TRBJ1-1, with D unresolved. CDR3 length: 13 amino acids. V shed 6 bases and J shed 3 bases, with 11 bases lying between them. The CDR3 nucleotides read TGTGCCAGCAGCGCAGGCTACTACACTGAAGCTTTCTTT. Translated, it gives CASSAGYYTEAFF.

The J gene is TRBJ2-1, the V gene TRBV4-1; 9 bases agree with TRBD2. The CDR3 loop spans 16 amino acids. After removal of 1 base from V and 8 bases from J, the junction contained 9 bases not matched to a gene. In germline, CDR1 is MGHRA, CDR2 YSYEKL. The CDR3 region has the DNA TGCGCCAGCAGCCAAGTCATGCTAGCGGGGTCGGATGAGCAGTTCTTC. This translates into CASSQVMLAGSDEQFF.

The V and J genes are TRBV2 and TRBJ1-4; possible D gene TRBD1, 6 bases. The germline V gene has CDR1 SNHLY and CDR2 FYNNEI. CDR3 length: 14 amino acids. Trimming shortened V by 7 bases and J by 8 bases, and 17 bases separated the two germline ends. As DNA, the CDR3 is TGTGCCAGCACCCCGACAGGCTTTGGGGAAAAACTGTTTTTT. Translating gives CASTPTGFGEKLFF. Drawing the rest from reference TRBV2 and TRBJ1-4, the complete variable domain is EPEVTQTPSHQVTQMGQEVILRCVPISNHLYFYWYRQILGQKVEFLVSFYNNEISEKSEIFDDQFSVERPDGSNFTLKIRSTKLEDSAMYFCASTPTGFGEKLFFGSGTQLSVL.

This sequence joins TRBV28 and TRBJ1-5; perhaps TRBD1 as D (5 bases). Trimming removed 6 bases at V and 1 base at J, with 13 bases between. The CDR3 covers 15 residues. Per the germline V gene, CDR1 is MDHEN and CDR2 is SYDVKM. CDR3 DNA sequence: TGTGCCAGCAGCTCCGTGGGGGGAAGCAATCAGCCCCAGCATTTT. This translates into CASSSVGGSNQPQHF.

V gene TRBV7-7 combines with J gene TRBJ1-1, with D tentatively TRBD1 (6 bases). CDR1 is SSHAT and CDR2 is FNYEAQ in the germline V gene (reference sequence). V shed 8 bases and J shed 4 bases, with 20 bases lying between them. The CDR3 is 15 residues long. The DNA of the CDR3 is TGTGCCAGCTCCCTCTACGGGGGGCCGACCACTGAAGCTTTCTTT. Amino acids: CASSLYGGPTTEAFF. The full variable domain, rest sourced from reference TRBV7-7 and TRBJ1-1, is GAGVSQSPRYKVTKRGQDVTLRCDPISSHATLYWYQQALGQGPEFLTYFNYEAQPDKSGLPSDRFSAERPEGSISTLTIQRTEQRDSAMYRCASSLYGGPTTEAFFGQGTRLTVV.

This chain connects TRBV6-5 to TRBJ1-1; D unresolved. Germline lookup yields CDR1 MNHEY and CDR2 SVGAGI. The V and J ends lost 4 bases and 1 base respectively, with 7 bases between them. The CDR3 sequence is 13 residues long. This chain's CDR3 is CASSLGPNTEAFF. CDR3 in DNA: TGTGCCAGCAGTTTGGGCCCGAACACTGAAGCTTTCTTT.

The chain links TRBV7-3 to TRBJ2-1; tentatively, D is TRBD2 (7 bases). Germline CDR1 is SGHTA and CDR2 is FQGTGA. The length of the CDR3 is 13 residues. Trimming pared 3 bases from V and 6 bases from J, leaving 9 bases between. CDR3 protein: CASSFRGGNEQFF. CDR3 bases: TGTGCCAGCAGCTTTAGGGGGGGCAATGAGCAGTTCTTC.

CDR3 sequence reads: CASSQDSLFREYNSPLHF. The CDR3 DNA sequence: TGTGCCAGCAGCCAAGATAGTCTATTCAGGGAATATAATTCACCCCTCCACTTT. The chain links TRBV4-2 to TRBJ1-6, with D possibly matching TRBD1 (5 bases). V dropped 0 bases and J dropped 4 bases, with 16 bases sitting between them. Germline V gives CDR1 LGHNA, CDR2 YNFKEQ. The CDR3 sequence is 18 residues long.

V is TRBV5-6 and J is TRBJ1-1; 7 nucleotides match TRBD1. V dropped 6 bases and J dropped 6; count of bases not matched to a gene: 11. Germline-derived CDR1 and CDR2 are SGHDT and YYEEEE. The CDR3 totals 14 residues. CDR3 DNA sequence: TGTGCCAGCACCTTAGGGGGCTTGGGTTCTGAAGCTTTCTTT. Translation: CASTLGGLGSEAFF.

CDR3 DNA: TGTGCCTGGACTGCGGGGGGAGGAAAACTGTTTTTT. This encodes CAWTAGGGKLFF. The chain combines TRBV30 with TRBJ1-4; weak D call: TRBD1 (5 bases). The CDR3 is 12 residues long. The germline CDR1 and CDR2 sequences are GTSNPN and SVGIG (reference sequence). The germline V and J ends were trimmed by 4 bases and 10 bases, with 13 bases remaining between them.

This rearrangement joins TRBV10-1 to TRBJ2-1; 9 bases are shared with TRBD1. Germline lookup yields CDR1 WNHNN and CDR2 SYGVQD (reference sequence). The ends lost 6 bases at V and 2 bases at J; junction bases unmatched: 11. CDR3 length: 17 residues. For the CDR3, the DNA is TGCGCCAGCAGCCCCGGGACAGGGAAATTTACCTACAATGAGCAGTTCTTC. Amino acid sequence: CASSPGTGKFTYNEQFF.

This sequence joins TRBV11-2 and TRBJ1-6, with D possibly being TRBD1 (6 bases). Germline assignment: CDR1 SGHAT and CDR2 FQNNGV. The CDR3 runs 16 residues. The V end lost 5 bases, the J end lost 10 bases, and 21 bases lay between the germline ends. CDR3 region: CASSPRGGRTISPLHF. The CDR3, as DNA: TGTGCCAGCAGCCCACGTGGGGGCAGGACAATATCACCCCTCCACTTT.

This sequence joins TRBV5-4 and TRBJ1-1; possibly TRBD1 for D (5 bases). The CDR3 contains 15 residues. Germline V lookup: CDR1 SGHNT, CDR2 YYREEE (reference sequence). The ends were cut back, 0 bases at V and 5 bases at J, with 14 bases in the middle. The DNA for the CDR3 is TGTGCCAGCAGCTTGGTGCGGGGCGAGGGTACTGAAGCTTTCTTT. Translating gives CASSLVRGEGTEAFF.

Here the CDR3 DNA reads TGTGCCAGCAGTTTGGTTTGGGACTATGAAACCGGGGAGCTGTTTTTT. Translated, it gives CASSLVWDYETGELFF. V is TRBV28 and J is TRBJ2-2; TRBD2 matches 7 bases. The germline V gene encodes CDR1 MDHEN and CDR2 SYDVKM. The J segment lost 5 bases and the V segment lost 3 bases, leaving 9 bases of the junction unmatched. CDR3 size: 16 residues.

The CDR3 protein is CASSIWTGEETQYF. The DNA for the CDR3 is TGTGCCAGCAGCATTTGGACAGGGGAGGAGACCCAGTACTTC. The chain is built from TRBV21-1 and TRBJ2-5; the table names TRBD1, a call not compared with the DNA. TRBV21-1 counts as a pseudogene. The CDR3 is 14 residues long.

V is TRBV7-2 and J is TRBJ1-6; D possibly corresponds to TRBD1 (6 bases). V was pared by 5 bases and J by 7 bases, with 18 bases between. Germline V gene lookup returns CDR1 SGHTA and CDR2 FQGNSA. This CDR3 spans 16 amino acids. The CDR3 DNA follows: TGTGCCAGCAGCCCCTTCGGGGGGCGCGGGAATTCACCCCTCCACTTT. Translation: CASSPFGGRGNSPLHF.

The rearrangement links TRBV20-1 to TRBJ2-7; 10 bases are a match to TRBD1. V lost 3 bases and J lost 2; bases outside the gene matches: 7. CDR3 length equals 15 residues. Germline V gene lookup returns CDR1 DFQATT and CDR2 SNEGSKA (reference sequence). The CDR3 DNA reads TGCAGTGCTAGTCCTGGGACAGGGGCCCCCTACGAGCAGTACGTC. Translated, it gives CSASPGTGAPYEQYV.

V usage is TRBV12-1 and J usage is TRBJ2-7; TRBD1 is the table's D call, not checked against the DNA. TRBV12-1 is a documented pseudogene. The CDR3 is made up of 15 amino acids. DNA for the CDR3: TGTGCCAGCAGCTCCCTAGACAGGGTGTCCTACGAGCAGTACGTC. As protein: CASSSLDRVSYEQYV.

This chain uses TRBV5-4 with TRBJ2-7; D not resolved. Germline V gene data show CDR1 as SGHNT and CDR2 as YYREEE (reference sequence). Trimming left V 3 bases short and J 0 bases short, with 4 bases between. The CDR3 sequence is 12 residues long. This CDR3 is CASSSSSYEQYF. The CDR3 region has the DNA TGTGCCAGCAGCTCCTCCTCCTACGAGCAGTACTTC.

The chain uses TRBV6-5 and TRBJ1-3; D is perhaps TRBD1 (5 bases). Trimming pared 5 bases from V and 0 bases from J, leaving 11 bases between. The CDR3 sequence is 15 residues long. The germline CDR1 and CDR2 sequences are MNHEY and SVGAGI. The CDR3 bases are TGTGCCAGCAGTCCGACAGACTTCTCTGGAAACACCATATATTTT. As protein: CASSPTDFSGNTIYF.